This passage covers 25 T cell receptor beta chains from one sample sequenced in a study of radiotherapy plus CTLA-4 blockade in lung cancer. Measured with immunoSEQ multiplex PCR; TCRdb has only the in-frame clones, and not every one. Among approximately 40,000 clones listed, 70% to 75% were seen once. Sample: peripheral blood, taken from a patient treated with radiotherapy plus ipilimumab. The receptors come from a human donor with non-small cell lung cancer who had stable disease on radiotherapy plus ipilimumab.

The chain recombines TRBV18 with TRBJ2-3, with a tentative D call TRBD2 (5 bases). Trimming took off 3 bases at V and 3 bases at J, with 13 bases between the two ends. The CDR3 is 15 residues long. CDR1 and CDR2 from the germline V gene are KGHSH and LQKENI. CDR3 bases: TGTGCCAGCTCACCCTCAATGGACTTAACAGATACGCAGTATTTT. This translates into CASSPSMDLTDTQYF.

The rearrangement links TRBV14 to TRBJ2-7, with D hard to call. CDR1 is SGHDN and CDR2 is FVKESK in the germline V gene. V lost 8 bases, J lost 4 bases, and 27 bases lay in between. CDR3 length equals 17 residues. The CDR3 DNA follows: TGTGCCAGCGATCCCTTTGTCGAGACCCCCTCCTTATACGAGCAGTACTTC. Translated, it gives CASDPFVETPSLYEQYF.

This sequence joins TRBV28 and TRBJ1-3; D is ambiguous. Germline loops: CDR1 MDHEN, CDR2 SYDVKM. The CDR3 sequence is 15 residues long. The ends were cut back, 7 bases at V and 4 bases at J, with 17 bases in the middle. CDR3 coding DNA: TGTGCCAGCACCCCTCTAACCTGGTCAGGAAACACCATATATTTT. Translation gives CASTPLTWSGNTIYF.

In its sample, this clone was seen once. The chain is built from TRBV30 and TRBJ1-1; D not certain. The CDR3 totals 13 residues. The germline V and J ends were trimmed by 2 bases and 0 bases, with 7 bases remaining between them. CDR1 and CDR2 from the germline V gene are GTSNPN and SVGIG (reference sequence). The CDR3 spells CAWSFKVNTEAFF. The DNA for the CDR3 is TGTGCCTGGAGTTTTAAGGTGAACACTGAAGCTTTCTTT.

This chain joins TRBV5-6 and TRBJ1-1; TRBD1 might be the D (5 bases). Germline loops: CDR1 SGHDT, CDR2 YYEEEE. V was trimmed by 3 bases and J by 4 bases, leaving 19 bases between them. The CDR3 spans 16 residues. The CDR3 DNA follows: TGTGCCAGCAGCTCTCCTGGGACCCGGGACTCCACTGAAGCTTTCTTT. Its translation is CASSSPGTRDSTEAFF.

CDR3 in amino acids: CASSLAGAEKAEAFF. CDR3 nucleotides: TGTGCCAGCAGCTTGGCCGGAGCTGAGAAGGCTGAAGCTTTCTTT. The rearrangement joins TRBV5-8 to TRBJ1-1; D not certain. The germline V gene encodes CDR1 SGHTS and CDR2 YDEGEE. The CDR3 extends over 15 amino acids. V dropped 0 bases and J dropped 6 bases, with 15 bases sitting between them.

This clone has only a few counts. The CDR3 DNA follows: TGTGCCAGCAGGTGGCGATCTGGGGCCAACGTCCTGACTTTC. Residues: CASRWRSGANVLTF. V is TRBV6-5 and J is TRBJ2-6, with D unresolved. Trimming cost V 6 bases and J 1 base, with 7 bases left between them. The CDR3 extends over 14 amino acids. Per germline, CDR1 MNHEY and CDR2 SVGAGI.

The chain recombines TRBV9 with TRBJ2-1; 7 nucleotides align to TRBD1. CDR3 length: 15 residues. V lost 3 bases to trimming and J lost 6 bases; unmatched junction nucleotides: 9. Germline V lookup: CDR1 SGDLS, CDR2 YYNGEE. Here the CDR3 reads CASSERQGTLNEQFF. DNA of the CDR3: TGTGCCAGCAGCGAACGACAGGGCACTCTCAATGAGCAGTTCTTC.

The rearrangement links TRBV5-1 to TRBJ2-2; TRBD2 agrees at 10 bases. Germline-derived CDR1 and CDR2 are SGHRS and YFSETQ. The junction had 11 bases not matched to a gene; V was cut back by 1 base and J by 2 bases. This CDR3 contains 19 residues. The CDR3 is CASSLFGASGGPNTGELFF. CDR3 nucleotide sequence: TGCGCCAGCAGCTTGTTTGGCGCTAGCGGGGGACCTAACACCGGGGAGCTGTTTTTT.

The J gene is TRBJ1-1, the V gene TRBV6-5; D not certain. Looked up from germline, CDR1 is MNHEY and CDR2 is SVGAGI. The V end was cut by 5 bases, the J end by 5 bases, with 15 bases between. This CDR3 has 14 amino acids. The CDR3 DNA reads TGTGCCAGCAGTAGAACAGATGAGAGGACTGAAGCTTTCTTT. Its translation is CASSRTDERTEAFF.

V is TRBV7-9 and J is TRBJ2-1; D is possibly TRBD2 (5 bases). Germline V gives CDR1 SEHNR, CDR2 FQNEAQ (reference sequence). Trimming took 5 bases from V and 2 from J, leaving 10 bases between them. The CDR3 has 14 amino acids. This CDR3 reads CASSSGYAYNEQFF. The DNA of the CDR3 is TGTGCCAGCAGCAGCGGATATGCCTACAATGAGCAGTTCTTC.

This chain joins TRBV2 and TRBJ2-4, with D unclear. This CDR3 is 15 amino acids long. From germline, CDR1 is SNHLY and CDR2 FYNNEI. V was shortened by 8 bases and J by 6 bases, with 20 bases between the two germline ends. This CDR3 is CASAGDGLLRNIQYF. The DNA for the CDR3 is TGTGCCAGCGCTGGGGATGGCCTCCTCAGAAACATTCAGTACTTC.

The gene calls are TRBV7-4 and TRBJ2-5; 8 nucleotides line up with TRBD1. CDR3 length: 13 amino acids. The J segment lost 5 bases and the V segment lost 7 bases, leaving 6 bases of the junction unmatched. The germline gives CDR1 SGHVT, CDR2 SQSDAQ. CDR3 coding DNA: TGTGCCAGCAACTTGGACAGGGATGAGACCCAGTACTTC. Its protein product is CASNLDRDETQYF.

The chain couples TRBV11-2 to TRBJ1-2, with no clear D. The CDR3 sequence is 12 residues long. Trimming removed 1 base at V and 7 bases at J, with 7 bases between. CDR1 is SGHAT, CDR2 FQNNGV, per germline. The CDR3 bases are TGTGCCAGCAGCTTAGGGGCGGCTGGCTACACCTTC. Translated, it gives CASSLGAAGYTF.

This clone was counted a single time. The chain couples TRBV18 to TRBJ2-2, with D possibly matching TRBD1 (6 bases). Germline CDR1 reads KGHSH; CDR2 reads LQKENI. V was shortened by 5 bases and J by 4 bases, with 14 bases between the two germline ends. CDR3 length: 15 residues. The CDR3 sequence is CASSGAQGPTGELFF. The DNA of the CDR3 is TGTGCCAGCTCAGGGGCACAGGGCCCCACCGGGGAGCTGTTTTTT.

This sequence joins TRBV5-1 and TRBJ2-7; 10 bases are shared with TRBD1. Losses at the gene ends were 0 bases for V and 5 bases for J; bases not matched to a gene: 2. CDR1 and CDR2 (germline): SGHRS, YFSETQ. The CDR3 contains 14 residues. DNA of the CDR3: TGCGCCAGCAGCTTGGGACAGGGGGCTAACGAGCAGTACGTC. Translating it yields CASSLGQGANEQYV.

This chain links TRBV6-1 with TRBJ1-1; D unresolved. V lost 8 bases and J lost 0, with 10 bases in between. This CDR3 is 13 amino acids long. Germline values: CDR1 MNHNS, CDR2 SASEGT. CDR3 sequence (DNA): TGTGCCAGCGGTGGGATGTTGAACACTGAAGCTTTCTTT. Amino acids: CASGGMLNTEAFF.

This clone was detected once. The V and J genes are TRBV2 and TRBJ2-5; possible D gene TRBD1, 6 bases. Germline assignment: CDR1 SNHLY and CDR2 FYNNEI. Trimming left V 1 base short and J 3 bases short, with 9 bases between. The CDR3 has 14 residues. In nucleotides, the CDR3 is TGTGCCAGCAGTGAAGGGGGGCAAGAAGAGACCCAGTACTTC. Translating it yields CASSEGGQEETQYF.

The chain uses TRBV28 and TRBJ2-7; no reliable D call. V lost 3 bases and J 0 bases, leaving 3 bases between the germline ends. This CDR3 region has 12 residues. Germline values: CDR1 MDHEN, CDR2 SYDVKM. The CDR3 reads CASSFGSYEQYV. CDR3 nucleotide sequence: TGTGCCAGCAGTTTCGGCTCCTACGAGCAGTACGTC.

The rearrangement uses TRBV6-4 and TRBJ2-3, with D possibly matching TRBD2 (6 bases). The germline CDR1 and CDR2 sequences are MRHNA and SNTAGT. The CDR3 totals 15 residues. The V gene lost 0 bases and the J gene lost 0 bases, with 7 bases spanning the gap. As DNA, the CDR3 is TGTGCCAGCAGTGACTCGGGGGGAAGCACAGATACGCAGTATTTT. As protein: CASSDSGGSTDTQYF.

This chain joins TRBV30 and TRBJ1-1; 7 bases match TRBD1. V lost 3 bases, J lost 4 bases, and 5 bases stayed unmatched. The V gene's germline CDR1 is GTSNPN and CDR2 SVGIG (reference sequence). The length of the CDR3 is 13 residues. CDR3 in DNA: TGTGCCTGGAGGATTCAGGGGGGCACTGAAGCTTTCTTT. This translates into CAWRIQGGTEAFF.

This clone has more than one count but fewer than ten. CDR3 in amino acids: CASTVESGNQPQHF. In DNA form, the CDR3 reads TGTGCCAGCACGGTCGAATCGGGCAATCAGCCCCAGCATTTT. This chain uses TRBV2 with TRBJ1-5, with unresolved D. V lost 7 bases to trimming and J lost 2 bases, with 12 bases between them. Per the germline V gene, CDR1 is SNHLY and CDR2 is FYNNEI. CDR3 length: 14 amino acids.

The chain joins TRBV6-5 to TRBJ2-2, with D possibly TRBD2 on 6 matching bases. V lost 5 bases and J lost 1, with 8 bases in between. CDR3 length: 14 residues. Looked up from germline, CDR1 is MNHEY and CDR2 is SVGAGI. CDR3: CASSISGNTGELFF. CDR3 DNA: TGTGCCAGCAGTATTAGCGGGAACACCGGGGAGCTGTTTTTT.

On this clone itself: Other DNA sequences in the sample encode the same CDR3. The rearrangement joins TRBV7-8 to TRBJ1-5; D is possibly TRBD1 (5 bases). The CDR3 has 15 residues. V lost 1 base and J lost 6, with 13 bases in between. Germline lookup yields CDR1 SGHVS and CDR2 FQNEAQ. CDR3 coding DNA: TGTGCCAGCAGCTTAGACACGGCAGGGAGTCAGCCCCAGCATTTT. Residues: CASSLDTAGSQPQHF. The full variable domain, completed using reference TRBV7-8 and TRBJ1-5, is GAGVSQSPRYKVAKRGQDVALRCDPISGHVSLFWYQQALGQGPEFLTYFQNEAQLDKSGLPSDRFFAERPEGSVSTLKIQRTQQEDSAVYLCASSLDTAGSQPQHFGDGTRLSIL.

This clone has a handful of counts. This sequence joins TRBV9 and TRBJ2-2; 7 bases align to TRBD1. The CDR3 runs to 17 residues. The ends lost 3 bases at V and 7 bases at J; junction bases unmatched: 15. The germline gives CDR1 SGDLS, CDR2 YYNGEE. CDR3: CASSARVGYRGDGELFF. The CDR3 nucleotides are TGTGCCAGCAGCGCCCGTGTGGGTTACAGGGGTGACGGGGAGCTGTTTTTT.